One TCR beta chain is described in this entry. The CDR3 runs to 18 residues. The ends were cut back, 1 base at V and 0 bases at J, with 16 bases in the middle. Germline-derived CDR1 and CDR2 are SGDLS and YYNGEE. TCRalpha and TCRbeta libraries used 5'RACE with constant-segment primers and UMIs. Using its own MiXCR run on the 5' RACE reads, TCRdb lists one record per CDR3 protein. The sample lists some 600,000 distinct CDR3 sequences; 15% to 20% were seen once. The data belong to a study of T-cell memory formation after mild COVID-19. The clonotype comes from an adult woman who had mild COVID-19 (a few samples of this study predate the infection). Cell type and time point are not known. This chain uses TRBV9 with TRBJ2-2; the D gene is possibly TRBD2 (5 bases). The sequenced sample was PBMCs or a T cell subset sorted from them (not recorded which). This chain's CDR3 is CASSVTTAGSANTGELFF. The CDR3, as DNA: TGTGCCAGCAGCGTAACTACCGCGGGTAGCGCGAACACCGGGGAGCTGTTTTTT.